The source of this T cell receptor beta chain is a study of CD8 T cells in ankylosing spondylitis. Study results and limitations: CD8+ cells made up the disease-linked clones, which were relatively rare in peripheral blood. Seemingly characteristic of ankylosing spondylitis blood was a TCR beta motif consisting of roughly 8 highly homologous variants.

The CDR3 extends over 12 amino acids. CDR1 SGHTA and CDR2 FQGNSA come from the germline V gene. V shed 3 bases and J shed 0 bases, with 2 bases lying between them. MiXCR, run by TCRdb on the 5' RACE reads, gives a single entry per CDR3 protein. The data hold approximately 500,000 distinct CDR3 sequences, with about an eighth observed a single time. As regards this clonotype: The target antigen is unknown.

V is TRBV7-2 and J is TRBJ1-2, with D hard to call. The origin of this receptor is a male donor with ankylosing spondylitis. Source material: blood, either unsorted or a sorted T cell fraction (not recorded which). CDR3 DNA sequence: TGTGCCAGCAGCTTCCCTAACTATGGCTACACCTTC. Translated, it gives CASSFPNYGYTF.